One and the same sample provided the 23 T cell receptor beta chains below, sequenced in a study of OX40 agonist ivuxolimab in advanced cancers. Libraries were prepared by immunoSEQ multiplex PCR; TCRdb keeps only in-frame clonotypes and omits some of them. This table holds about 23,000 clones, roughly 84% found once. The source material was CD4+ or CD8+ T cells sorted from blood, sampled in a trial of the OX40 agonist ivuxolimab. These receptors were obtained from an adult with an advanced solid tumor such as melanoma, head and neck, liver or kidney cancer.

This clone has more than one count but fewer than ten. The genes are TRBV5-1 and TRBJ1-6, with a possible D match to TRBD1 (5 bases). V lost 0 bases and J 0 bases, leaving 13 bases between the germline ends. The CDR3 contains 18 residues. Germline lookup yields CDR1 SGHRS and CDR2 YFSETQ. The CDR3 region is CASSLVPRDSSYNSPLHF. In DNA form, the CDR3 reads TGCGCCAGCAGCTTGGTTCCCAGGGATAGCTCCTATAATTCACCCCTCCACTTT.

The rearrangement uses TRBV7-9 and TRBJ1-2, with TRBD1 matching 7 bases. V was pared by 4 bases and J by 8 bases, with 10 bases of the junction left unmatched. The CDR3 has 14 residues. Germline-derived CDR1 and CDR2 are SEHNR and FQNEAQ (reference sequence). CDR3 sequence (DNA): TGTGCCAGCAGCTCCGGACAGGAACTTGGGGGCTACACCTTC. This translates into CASSSGQELGGYTF.

CDR3: CASSAILPGQGYGYTF. For the CDR3, the DNA is TGTGCCAGCAGTGCGATTTTACCCGGACAGGGTTATGGCTACACCTTC. The chain links TRBV2 to TRBJ1-2, with 8 bases that match TRBD1. Germline V gives CDR1 SNHLY, CDR2 FYNNEI. The CDR3 extends over 16 amino acids. V lost 4 bases, J lost 5 bases, and 12 bases stayed unmatched.

The V gene is TRBV2, the J gene TRBJ1-2; tentative D call: TRBD1 (6 bases). Trimming took 1 base from V and 10 from J, leaving 22 bases between them. Germline V gene sequence: CDR1 SNHLY, CDR2 FYNNEI. There are 16 residues in the CDR3. CDR3 sequence: CASSEEGEEVYGDYTF. The DNA of the CDR3 is TGTGCCAGCAGTGAAGAGGGGGAGGAGGTTTATGGTGACTACACCTTC.

CDR3 nucleotide sequence: TGTGCCACCAGAGGGGTTTTTGTAAACACCATATATTTT. Protein sequence: CATRGVFVNTIYF. This rearrangement joins TRBV7-9 to TRBJ1-3; TRBD1 is a possible D gene (5 bases). This CDR3 has 13 residues. V lost 10 bases and J 6 bases, leaving 16 bases between the germline ends. CDR1 is SEHNR, CDR2 FQNEAQ, per germline (reference sequence).

The chain links TRBV7-9 to TRBJ1-5, with TRBD1 identical over 10 bases. Germline V gene sequence: CDR1 SEHNR, CDR2 FQNEAQ (reference sequence). After removal of 2 bases from V and 9 bases from J, the junction contained 13 bases not matched to a gene. This CDR3 region has 17 residues. In nucleotides, the CDR3 is TGTGCCAGCAGCTTATCCGGGACAGGGGCCCATCCGGGGCCCCAGCATTTT. Translating it yields CASSLSGTGAHPGPQHF.

In its sample, this clone ranks as medium-sized. The rearrangement links TRBV5-1 to TRBJ2-5; 12 nucleotides line up with TRBD2. CDR1 SGHRS and CDR2 YFSETQ come from the germline V gene. J lost 7 bases, V lost 0 bases, and 7 bases had no gene match. CDR3 size: 16 residues. The CDR3 region has the DNA TGCGCCAGCAGCTTGGCCCCTAGCGGGGGGGCTGGGACCCAGTACTTC. Translating gives CASSLAPSGGAGTQYF.

This chain connects TRBV4-1 to TRBJ2-1, with 8 bases identical to TRBD2. CDR3 length: 15 residues. Germline CDR1 reads MGHRA; CDR2 reads YSYEKL. The V and J ends lost 2 bases and 2 bases, in that order; junction bases with no gene match: 2. The CDR3 nucleotides are TGCGCCAGCAGCCAAACTAGCGGACCCTACAATGAGCAGTTCTTC. Its protein is CASSQTSGPYNEQFF.

The genes are TRBV6-5 and TRBJ2-5; TRBD2 aligns across 7 bases. Trimming at V came to 2 bases and at J to 0 bases, leaving 3 bases not matched to a gene. The CDR3 contains 15 residues. Germline values: CDR1 MNHEY, CDR2 SVGAGI. CDR3 residues: CASSYGGGYQETQYF. The CDR3 nucleotides are TGTGCCAGCAGTTACGGGGGGGGTTACCAAGAGACCCAGTACTTC.

The chain uses TRBV7-9 and TRBJ1-2; maybe TRBD1 (5 bases). From germline, CDR1 is SEHNR and CDR2 FQNEAQ (reference sequence). The CDR3 length is 14 residues. V dropped 5 bases and J dropped 1 base, with 11 bases sitting between them. The CDR3 DNA is TGTGCCAGCAGCAAGGGACCGCTTAACTATGGCTACACCTTC. Protein sequence: CASSKGPLNYGYTF.

This clone has only one observation. The junction departs from the called germline gene at one end, perhaps through a read error. The chain recombines TRBV4-3 with TRBJ2-7; 9 nucleotides match TRBD1. The CDR3 has 14 residues. CDR1 is LGHNA and CDR2 is YSLEER in the germline V gene. CDR3 DNA: TGCGCCAGCAGTCAAGGGACAGGGAGATACGAGCAGTACTTC. Amino acid sequence: CASSQGTGRYEQYF.

This clone was counted only a few times. The V and J genes are TRBV19 and TRBJ2-7; no clear D. Germline V lookup: CDR1 LNHDA, CDR2 SQIVND (reference sequence). This CDR3 is 15 amino acids long. Trimming cost V 10 bases and J 1 base, with 20 bases left between them. This CDR3 reads CATQPGRTSSYEQYF. CDR3 in DNA: TGTGCCACGCAACCGGGCAGGACCTCTTCCTACGAGCAGTACTTC.

V gene TRBV6-5 combines with J gene TRBJ1-2; D is unclear. CDR3 length equals 14 residues. Germline CDR1 reads MNHEY; CDR2 reads SVGAGI. V lost 0 bases to trimming and J lost 4 bases, with 9 bases between them. CDR3 sequence (DNA): TGTGCCAGCAGTTACTCGCCGGCAGCCTATGGCTACACCTTC. Translation: CASSYSPAAYGYTF.

Comment on this clone: Different DNA sequences within this sample yield the same CDR3. V gene TRBV7-6 combines with J gene TRBJ2-7; D tentatively reads TRBD1 or TRBD2 (5 bases each). Germline assignment: CDR1 SGHVS and CDR2 FNYEAQ. The CDR3 spans 13 residues. V was pared by 4 bases and J by 3 bases, with 10 bases between. The CDR3 is CASSSGPNYEQYF. The CDR3 nucleotides read TGTGCCAGCAGCTCGGGACCGAACTACGAGCAGTACTTC. Full variable domain (outside the CDR3, taken from reference TRBV7-6 and TRBJ2-7): GAGVSQSPRYKVTKRGQDVALRCDPISGHVSLYWYRQALGQGPEFLTYFNYEAQQDKSGLPNDRFSAERPEGSISTLTIQRTEQRDSAMYRCASSSGPNYEQYFGPGTRLTVT.

The V and J genes are TRBV7-8 and TRBJ1-6, with a tentative D call TRBD1 (5 bases). Germline assignment: CDR1 SGHVS and CDR2 FQNEAQ. Trimming shortened V by 5 bases and J by 0 bases, and 17 bases separated the two germline ends. The CDR3 contains 18 residues. The CDR3 DNA reads as TGTGCCAGCAGCGTACTTTTGACAGAGAGCTCCTATAATTCACCCCTCCACTTT. It specifies CASSVLLTESSYNSPLHF.

The chain employs TRBV25-1 and TRBJ1-4; no definite D call. V shed 2 bases and J shed 8 bases, with 3 bases lying between them. Looked up from germline, CDR1 is MGHDK and CDR2 is SYGVNS. The CDR3 is 11 amino acids. DNA of the CDR3: TGTGCCAGCAGTGAACAAGAAAAACTGTTTTTT. This translates into CASSEQEKLFF.

This clone appeared a single time. This sequence joins TRBV4-1 and TRBJ1-2, with unresolved D. This CDR3 has 16 amino acids. Germline loops: CDR1 MGHRA, CDR2 YSYEKL. V shed 3 bases and J shed 4 bases, with 18 bases lying between them. The CDR3 loop is CASSHPSGEEFYGYTF. In nucleotides, the CDR3 is TGCGCCAGCAGCCACCCCTCGGGAGAAGAGTTCTATGGCTACACCTTC.

V is TRBV7-7 and J is TRBJ1-2, with a possible D match to TRBD1 (5 bases). The ends were cut back, 5 bases at V and 6 bases at J, with 16 bases in the middle. Germline V gene sequence: CDR1 SSHAT, CDR2 FNYEAQ (reference sequence). The length of the CDR3 is 14 residues. Here the CDR3 reads CASSPAGRVNGYTF. For the CDR3, the DNA is TGTGCCAGCAGCCCAGCGGGGCGCGTCAATGGCTACACCTTC. Variable domain in full (rest from reference TRBV7-7 and TRBJ1-2): GAGVSQSPRYKVTKRGQDVTLRCDPISSHATLYWYQQALGQGPEFLTYFNYEAQPDKSGLPSDRFSAERPEGSISTLTIQRTEQRDSAMYRCASSPAGRVNGYTFGSGTRLTVV.

The chain is built from TRBV12-5 and TRBJ2-1; no definite D call. The CDR3 extends over 12 amino acids. The germline V gene encodes CDR1 LGHNT and CDR2 FRNRAP. Trimming shortened V by 2 bases and J by 7 bases, and 6 bases separated the two germline ends. In nucleotides, the CDR3 is TGTGCTAGTGGTTTGTGGGATAATGAGCAGTTCTTC. It is translated as CASGLWDNEQFF.

This clone was seen a few times. This chain links TRBV25-1 with TRBJ2-3, with D tentatively TRBD1 or TRBD2 (5 bases each). Germline V gene data show CDR1 as MGHDK and CDR2 as SYGVNS. The length of the CDR3 is 17 residues. The germline V and J ends were trimmed by 5 bases and 5 bases, with 23 bases remaining between them. The CDR3 reads CASSRLTEGQGGDTQYF. In DNA, the CDR3 is TGTGCCAGCAGTAGACTGACAGAAGGGCAAGGAGGAGATACGCAGTATTTT. The whole variable domain, remainder taken from reference TRBV25-1 and TRBJ2-3, is EADIYQTPRYLVIGTGKKITLECSQTMGHDKMYWYQQDPGMELHLIHYSYGVNSTEKGDLSSESTVSRIRTEHFPLTLESARPSHTSQYLCASSRLTEGQGGDTQYFGPGTRLTVL.

The V call is TRBV11-3, the J call TRBJ1-1; D remains unclear. V lost 5 bases, J lost 1 base, and 8 bases lay in between. Germline CDR1 is SGHNT and CDR2 is YENEEA. CDR3 length: 13 amino acids. CDR3 sequence: CASSISANTEAFF. CDR3 nucleotide sequence: TGTGCCAGCAGCATTTCAGCGAACACTGAAGCTTTCTTT. Filled out from reference TRBV11-3 and TRBJ1-1, the complete variable domain reads EAGVVQSPRYKIIEKKQPVAFWCNPISGHNTLYWYLQNLGQGPELLIRYENEEAVDDSQLPKDRFSAERLKGVDSTLKIQPAELGDSAVYLCASSISANTEAFFGQGTRLTVV.

This chain connects TRBV4-1 to TRBJ1-6, with 7 bases matching TRBD1. From germline, CDR1 is MGHRA and CDR2 YSYEKL. The CDR3 runs 17 residues. The junction had 5 bases not matched to a gene; V was cut back by 3 bases and J by 0 bases. Here the CDR3 DNA reads TGCGCCAGCAGCCACGAGGGACAGTCCTCCTATAATTCACCCCTCCACTTT. It specifies CASSHEGQSSYNSPLHF.

V is TRBV7-2 and J is TRBJ2-7; D possibly corresponds to TRBD2 (6 bases). This CDR3 spans 16 amino acids. Trimming stripped 0 bases from V and 5 bases from J, with 17 bases between. Germline V gene lookup returns CDR1 SGHTA and CDR2 FQGNSA. DNA of the CDR3: TGTGCCAGCAGCTTAGCTGGCTGGAGGGTTGTGGACGAGCAGTACTTC. Amino acids: CASSLAGWRVVDEQYF.